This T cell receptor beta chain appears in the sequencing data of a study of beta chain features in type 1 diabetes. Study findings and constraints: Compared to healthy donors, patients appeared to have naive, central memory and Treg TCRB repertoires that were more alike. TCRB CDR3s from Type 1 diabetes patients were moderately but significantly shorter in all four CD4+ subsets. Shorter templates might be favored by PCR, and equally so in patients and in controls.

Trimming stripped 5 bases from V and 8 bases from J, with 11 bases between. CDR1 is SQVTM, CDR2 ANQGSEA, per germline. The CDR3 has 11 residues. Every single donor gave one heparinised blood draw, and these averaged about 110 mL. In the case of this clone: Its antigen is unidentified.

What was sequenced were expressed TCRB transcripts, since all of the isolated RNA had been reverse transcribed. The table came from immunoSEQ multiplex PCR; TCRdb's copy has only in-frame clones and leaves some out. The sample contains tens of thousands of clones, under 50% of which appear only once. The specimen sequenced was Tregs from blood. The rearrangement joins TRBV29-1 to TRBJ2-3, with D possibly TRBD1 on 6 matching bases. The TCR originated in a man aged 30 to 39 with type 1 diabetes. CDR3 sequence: CSVQKGVTQYF. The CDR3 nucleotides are TGCAGCGTTCAAAAGGGGGTTACGCAGTATTTT.